A single sample gave rise to the 6 T cell receptor beta chains below, sequenced in a study of T cells after yellow fever vaccination. TCRdb analysed the 5' RACE reads with MiXCR anew, one entry per CDR3 protein. The repertoire consists of over 300,000 distinct CDR3 sequences, with 6.8% occurring once and the leading ten covering about a sixth. Sequences were derived from PBMCs, sampled 35 to 50 days after the first yellow fever vaccination. Every receptor here comes from a man aged 18 to 35 who received the YFV17D yellow fever vaccine.

This clonotype has more than one count but fewer than ten. The gene calls are TRBV29-1 and TRBJ2-1, with D uncertain. The CDR3 is 13 amino acids. V dropped 6 bases and J dropped 0 bases, with 9 bases sitting between them. Germline CDR1 is SQVTM and CDR2 is ANQGSEA. Here the CDR3 reads CSVAASSYNEQFF. CDR3 DNA: TGCAGCGTGGCGGCTAGCTCCTACAATGAGCAGTTCTTC.

In its sample, this clonotype was seen a few times. The rearrangement joins TRBV4-3 to TRBJ1-2; D ambiguous. CDR1 and CDR2 from the germline V gene are LGHNA and YSLEER. V was trimmed by 0 bases and J by 0 bases, leaving 8 bases between them. This CDR3 region has 15 residues. In DNA, the CDR3 is TGCGCCAGCAGCCAAGAAAGCTCGGCTAACTATGGCTACACCTTC. Amino acid sequence: CASSQESSANYGYTF.

The rearrangement links TRBV12-3 or TRBV12-4 to TRBJ1-2; 8 bases fit TRBD1. The length of the CDR3 is 16 residues. After removal of 7 bases from V and 0 bases from J, the junction contained 10 bases not matched to a gene. CDR3 sequence reads: CASINRGGIANYGYTF. DNA of the CDR3: TGTGCCAGCATCAACAGGGGGGGTATAGCTAACTATGGCTACACCTTC.

The chain couples TRBV5-5 to TRBJ2-7; 9 bases match TRBD2. Germline V gene data show CDR1 as SGHKS and CDR2 as YYEKEE (reference sequence). V shed 4 bases and J 3 bases; nucleotides not matched to a gene: 8. The CDR3 totals 15 residues. Here the CDR3 reads CASSVSGGWDYEQYF. As DNA, the CDR3 is TGTGCCAGCAGCGTGAGCGGGGGGTGGGACTACGAGCAGTACTTC.

This clonotype was found many times. The genes are TRBV11-2 and TRBJ2-7; weak D call: TRBD2 (6 bases). The ends were cut back, 8 bases at V and 4 bases at J, with 12 bases in the middle. Germline V CDR1 and CDR2: SGHAT, FQNNGV. This CDR3 is built from 12 residues. The CDR3 loop reads CASGRDLYEQYV. The CDR3 region has the DNA TGTGCCAGCGGGCGGGACCTTTACGAGCAGTACGTC.

This clonotype was observed a few times. V and J are TRBV5-1 and TRBJ1-4; TRBD1 aligns across 7 bases. V trimming: 5 bases; J trimming: 3 bases; junction bases outside the gene matches: 7. The CDR3 is 15 residues long. Germline V gene lookup returns CDR1 SGHRS and CDR2 YFSETQ. The CDR3 loop is CASRSEGQPNEKLFF. CDR3 sequence (DNA): TGCGCCAGCAGATCAGAGGGACAGCCTAATGAAAAACTGTTTTTT.